Presented here are 32 T cell receptor beta chains from one specimen sequenced in a study of T cells after yellow fever vaccination. TCRdb re-called the 5' RACE reads through MiXCR, storing one row per CDR3 protein. The sample comprises some 340,000 distinct CDR3 sequences, over 8.5% of which are singletons, and approximately 3% rests with the top ten. The specimen comprised CD4+ T cells sorted from PBMCs, sampled 45 days after the yellow fever booster vaccination. Receptor source: a man younger than 35 who received the YFV17D yellow fever vaccine.

The V call is TRBV4-1, the J call TRBJ2-1; TRBD1 is a possible D gene (5 bases). The CDR3 sequence is 14 residues long. CDR1 MGHRA and CDR2 YSYEKL come from the germline V gene. Deletions cut 5 bases from V and 4 bases from J, with 12 bases between. In DNA form, the CDR3 reads TGCGCCAGCAGCTCTCGACAGACATACAATGAGCAGTTCTTC. This gives the protein CASSSRQTYNEQFF.

The CDR3 region has the DNA TGTGCCAGTAGGGACAGGTCAGATCAGCCCCAGCATTTT. This encodes CASRDRSDQPQHF. The J gene is TRBJ1-5, the V gene TRBV19; 7 nucleotides match TRBD1. Unmatched junction bases numbered 4, after V lost 6 bases and J lost 5 bases. Germline V lookup: CDR1 LNHDA, CDR2 SQIVND (reference sequence). The CDR3 covers 13 residues.

This clonotype was seen a few times. V is TRBV5-7 and J is TRBJ1-2; D uncertain. TRBV5-7 has ORF status, its function being uncertain. This CDR3 has 15 amino acids. V gave up 0 bases and J gave up 0 bases, with 9 bases separating them. In nucleotides, the CDR3 is TGTGCCAGCAGCTTGGGGCCCTCGTCTAACTATGGCTACACCTTC. It yields the protein CASSLGPSSNYGYTF.

This clonotype appeared a single time. The chain employs TRBV3-1 and TRBJ1-1; D is uncertain. Trimming stripped 1 base from V and 6 bases from J, with 6 bases between. The CDR3 is 12 amino acids. Per the germline V gene, CDR1 is LGHDT and CDR2 is YNNKEL (reference sequence). CDR3 sequence reads: CASSQVPPEAFF. The CDR3 region has the DNA TGTGCCAGCAGCCAAGTACCCCCTGAAGCTTTCTTT.

V and J are TRBV4-3 and TRBJ2-7, with 7 bases aligning to TRBD2. The J segment lost 2 bases and the V segment lost 4 bases, leaving 5 bases of the junction unmatched. Germline CDR1 and CDR2: LGHNA and YSLEER. The CDR3 loop spans 14 amino acids. CDR3 loop: CASSRKRGAYEQYF. The CDR3 region has the DNA TGCGCCAGCAGCCGGAAGCGGGGAGCCTACGAGCAGTACTTC.

This clonotype appeared a few times. This chain joins TRBV12-3 or TRBV12-4 and TRBJ2-7; the match to TRBD2 covers 12 bases. The trim removed 5 bases at V and 6 bases at J, leaving 2 bases unmatched. The CDR3 spans 13 residues. The DNA for the CDR3 is TGTGCCAGCAGTGGACTAGCGGGGAGCGAGCAGTACTTC. Residues: CASSGLAGSEQYF.

Only a few counts were recorded for this clonotype. The genes are TRBV4-3 and TRBJ2-7; TRBD2 agrees at 13 bases. The CDR3 consists of 16 residues. Germline lookup yields CDR1 LGHNA and CDR2 YSLEER. V lost 1 base to trimming and J lost 2 bases; unmatched junction nucleotides: 2. The CDR3 spells CASSQVGTSGTYEQYF. CDR3 sequence (DNA): TGCGCCAGCAGCCAAGTAGGGACTAGCGGGACCTACGAGCAGTACTTC.

In its sample, this clonotype was seen a few times. This rearrangement joins TRBV4-3 to TRBJ2-7; maybe TRBD2 (5 bases). Germline CDR1 LGHNA, CDR2 YSLEER. The CDR3 has 16 amino acids. V lost 0 bases to trimming and J lost 7 bases, with 19 bases between them. The CDR3 DNA reads as TGCGCCAGCAGCCAAGACCCCTTTGATACCACGGGAGAGCAGTACTTC. Translated: CASSQDPFDTTGEQYF.

The genes are TRBV12-3 or TRBV12-4 and TRBJ1-3; a weak D match, TRBD1 (5 bases). The CDR3 is 14 amino acids. Deletions cut 3 bases from V and 2 bases from J, with 8 bases between. The CDR3 loop reads CASSLGGPGNTIYF. The CDR3 region has the DNA TGTGCCAGCAGTTTGGGGGGACCTGGAAACACCATATATTTT.

The gene calls are TRBV12-5 and TRBJ2-5; D might be TRBD1 or TRBD2, each matching 6 bases. The CDR3 covers 14 residues. Germline V gives CDR1 LGHNT, CDR2 FRNRAP. Deletions cut 2 bases from V and 5 bases from J, with 12 bases between. Here the CDR3 DNA reads TGTGCTAGTGGTTTGTGGGGGGCTCATGAGACCCAGTACTTC. Encoded protein: CASGLWGAHETQYF.

There are a few counts of this clonotype. This chain uses TRBV24-1 with TRBJ2-5; D not resolved. CDR1 and CDR2 from the germline V gene are KGHDR and SFDVKD. Trimming removed 4 bases at V and 4 bases at J, with 15 bases between. There are 15 residues in the CDR3. The CDR3 here is CATSDPRTDGETQYF. The DNA of the CDR3 is TGTGCCACCAGTGACCCCCGGACGGACGGAGAGACCCAGTACTTC.

This clonotype was seen many times. The CDR3 nucleotides are TGTGCCATCAGTGAGTCGGGAATGGCAGATACGCAGTATTTT. This sequence encodes CAISESGMADTQYF. The chain links TRBV10-3 to TRBJ2-3; D call uncertain. This CDR3 spans 14 amino acids. Germline values: CDR1 ENHRY, CDR2 SYGVKD. V was trimmed by 0 bases and J by 4 bases, leaving 8 bases between them.

This clonotype occurred once. J is TRBJ1-1 and V is TRBV11-2, with 11 bases aligning to TRBD1. Germline V gene sequence: CDR1 SGHAT, CDR2 FQNNGV. Trimming at V came to 5 bases and at J to 4 bases, leaving 12 bases not matched to a gene. This CDR3 comprises 17 residues. The DNA for the CDR3 is TGTGCCAGCAGCCTAGGGACAGGGGGTCCTTTAGGCACTGAAGCTTTCTTT. Translating gives CASSLGTGGPLGTEAFF.

The chain uses TRBV18 and TRBJ1-1, with no clear D. Germline V gene sequence: CDR1 KGHSH, CDR2 LQKENI. With 3 bases removed from V and 6 bases from J, the gap between germline ends came to 8 bases. The CDR3 totals 12 residues. The CDR3 loop is CASSPIVPEAFF. For the CDR3, the DNA is TGTGCCAGCTCACCCATCGTCCCTGAAGCTTTCTTT.

This clonotype was detected only a few times. CDR3 in amino acids: CASSLGQDQFEPQHF. CDR3 in DNA: TGTGCCAGCAGCTTAGGACAGGACCAGTTCGAGCCCCAGCATTTT. The rearrangement uses TRBV7-9 and TRBJ1-5; D might be TRBD1 (6 bases). The CDR3 is 15 amino acids. Trimming took 1 base from V and 8 from J, leaving 15 bases between them. The V gene's germline CDR1 is SEHNR and CDR2 FQNEAQ (reference sequence). Filled out from reference TRBV7-9 and TRBJ1-5, the complete variable domain reads DTGVSQNPRHKITKRGQNVTFRCDPISEHNRLYWYRQTLGQGPEFLTYFQNEAQLEKSRLLSDRFSAERPKGSFSTLEIQRTEQGDSAMYLCASSLGQDQFEPQHFGDGTRLSIL.

This sequence joins TRBV6-2 or TRBV6-3 and TRBJ2-7; 9 nucleotides line up with TRBD2. The CDR3 has 15 residues. CDR1 and CDR2 (germline): MNHEY, SVGEGT. V trimming: 6 bases; J trimming: 0 bases; junction bases outside the gene matches: 6. The CDR3 loop reads CASRPSGGTSYEQYV. CDR3 DNA: TGTGCCAGCAGGCCCAGCGGGGGGACCTCCTACGAGCAGTACGTC.

This clonotype was picked up a small number of times. This chain uses TRBV6-5 with TRBJ2-7; 8 bases are a match to TRBD1. Germline V gene sequence: CDR1 MNHEY, CDR2 SVGAGI. The CDR3 is made up of 14 amino acids. V shed 8 bases, J shed 5 bases, and the junction held 11 bases outside the gene matches. The CDR3 here is CASAGGRGFHEQYF. The CDR3 DNA is TGTGCCAGCGCAGGGGGCCGGGGGTTCCACGAGCAGTACTTC.

This clonotype was observed a few times. This chain uses TRBV12-3 or TRBV12-4 with TRBJ1-2; 7 bases line up with TRBD1. The CDR3 spans 13 residues. V was clipped by 5 bases and J by 4 bases; unmatched bases: 4. The CDR3: CASSQGGGYGYTF. In DNA, the CDR3 is TGTGCCAGCAGTCAGGGGGGGGGCTATGGCTACACCTTC.

This clonotype was observed at least ten times. The CDR3 DNA follows: TGCAGTGCTAGATACCGATCCTACGAGCAGTACGTC. The encoded protein is CSARYRSYEQYV. This chain connects TRBV20-1 to TRBJ2-7; no clear D gene. This CDR3 has 12 residues. V shed 2 bases and J shed 1 base, with 6 bases lying between them. Germline V gene sequence: CDR1 DFQATT, CDR2 SNEGSKA (reference sequence).

This clonotype was observed a handful of times. The rearrangement joins TRBV10-3 to TRBJ2-5; no clear D gene. The CDR3 is 12 residues long. The germline V gene encodes CDR1 ENHRY and CDR2 SYGVKD. Trimming pared 10 bases from V and 0 bases from J, leaving 9 bases between. CDR3 loop: CATRDNQETQYF. The CDR3 nucleotides read TGTGCCACTCGTGACAACCAAGAGACCCAGTACTTC.

This clonotype was counted at least ten times. The J gene is TRBJ1-4, the V gene TRBV19, with no clear D. The V end was cut by 6 bases, the J end by 0 bases, with 8 bases between. The germline gives CDR1 LNHDA, CDR2 SQIVND (reference sequence). This CDR3 has 14 residues. The CDR3 spells CASSGLATNEKLFF. As DNA, the CDR3 is TGTGCCAGTAGCGGACTGGCAACTAATGAAAAACTGTTTTTT.

Only a few counts were recorded for this clonotype. The chain combines TRBV12-3 or TRBV12-4 with TRBJ1-5; maybe TRBD1 (5 bases). Trimming removed 10 bases from V and 4 bases from J, with 14 bases in between. The CDR3 sequence is 13 residues long. CDR3 residues: CATNRGGNQPQHF. The CDR3 nucleotides are TGTGCCACCAACCGGGGCGGTAATCAGCCCCAGCATTTT.

This clonotype occurred many times. V and J are TRBV12-3 or TRBV12-4 and TRBJ1-3; D ambiguous. CDR3 size: 15 residues. V shed 1 base and J shed 0 bases, with 7 bases lying between them. The CDR3 nucleotides are TGTGCCAGCAGTTTAGGGGCAAACTCTGGAAACACCATATATTTT. Protein product: CASSLGANSGNTIYF.

This clonotype was detected only a few times. The chain is built from TRBV7-2 and TRBJ1-4; D is unresolved. Germline V CDR1 and CDR2: SGHTA, FQGNSA. The V and J ends lost 1 base and 8 bases respectively, with 17 bases between them. The CDR3 is made up of 16 amino acids. CDR3 bases: TGTGCCAGCAGCTTAGAAGGTCGTCGGAACTCCGAAAAACTGTTTTTT. Translating it yields CASSLEGRRNSEKLFF.

The chain links TRBV6-2 or TRBV6-3 to TRBJ2-1, with D perhaps matching TRBD1 (6 bases). Germline CDR1 reads MNHEY; CDR2 reads SVGEGT. This CDR3 region has 13 residues. V was clipped by 4 bases and J by 10 bases, with 14 bases between them. CDR3 nucleotides: TGTGCCAGCAGTTCCCGTCAGGGGTGGGAGCAGTTCTTC. This codes for CASSSRQGWEQFF.

This clonotype has a count of ten or more. This chain joins TRBV7-2 and TRBJ2-7, with TRBD1 identical over 8 bases. CDR1 SGHTA and CDR2 FQGNSA come from the germline V gene. The CDR3 spans 18 residues. With V trimmed by 1 base and J by 0 bases, 11 bases remained unmatched. CDR3 in amino acids: CASSLGTGLVRRSYEQYF. Here the CDR3 DNA reads TGTGCCAGCAGCTTAGGGACAGGGCTTGTTAGGCGCTCCTACGAGCAGTACTTC.

The chain employs TRBV18 and TRBJ2-2, with D maybe TRBD2 (6 bases). V was clipped by 5 bases and J by 5 bases, with 21 bases between them. Germline values: CDR1 KGHSH, CDR2 LQKENI. This CDR3 region has 17 residues. Here the CDR3 reads CASSKRAGLIATGELFF. CDR3 bases: TGTGCCAGCTCAAAAAGGGCGGGACTTATCGCGACCGGGGAGCTGTTTTTT.

This clonotype was observed at least ten times. The genes are TRBV12-3 or TRBV12-4 and TRBJ2-3; TRBD2 matches at 7 bases. The CDR3 length is 12 residues. V shed 5 bases and J 6 bases; nucleotides not matched to a gene: 2. The DNA for the CDR3 is TGTGCCAGCAGTCGACTAGCCGATACGCAGTATTTT. It is translated as CASSRLADTQYF.

This clonotype was observed a few times. The chain couples TRBV5-1 to TRBJ2-3, with a tentative D call TRBD1 (6 bases). The length of the CDR3 is 14 residues. Germline assignment: CDR1 SGHRS and CDR2 YFSETQ. V was cut by 3 bases and J by 6 bases, with 14 bases left in between. The CDR3 sequence: CASSSGTLGDTQYF. CDR3 coding DNA: TGCGCCAGCAGCTCGGGGACACTAGGGGATACGCAGTATTTT.

This chain connects TRBV5-1 to TRBJ2-3; 12 nucleotides line up with TRBD2. Germline trimming cut 4 bases from V and 2 bases from J; bases unmatched to any gene: 14. Germline lookup yields CDR1 SGHRS and CDR2 YFSETQ. The CDR3 spans 19 residues. CDR3 protein: CASSLGSGTSGRHTDTQYF. CDR3 in DNA: TGCGCCAGCAGCCTCGGATCAGGGACTAGCGGGCGACACACAGATACGCAGTATTTT.

This clonotype was observed a few times. The chain uses TRBV7-2 and TRBJ1-2, with TRBD1 matching 7 bases. The length of the CDR3 is 14 residues. V was pared by 5 bases and J by 6 bases, with 9 bases of the junction left unmatched. From germline, CDR1 is SGHTA and CDR2 FQGNSA. CDR3 coding DNA: TGTGCCAGCAGCGCACAGACAGGGCTCAATGGCTACACCTTC. It specifies CASSAQTGLNGYTF.

This clonotype was observed a handful of times. V usage is TRBV28 and J usage is TRBJ1-5; D possibly corresponds to TRBD1 (6 bases). Germline CDR1 and CDR2: MDHEN and SYDVKM. Trimming removed 5 bases at V and 3 bases at J, with 8 bases between. The CDR3 runs to 13 residues. The CDR3 nucleotides are TGTGCCAGCAGTCGGACAGTCAATCAGCCCCAGCATTTT. The encoded protein is CASSRTVNQPQHF.